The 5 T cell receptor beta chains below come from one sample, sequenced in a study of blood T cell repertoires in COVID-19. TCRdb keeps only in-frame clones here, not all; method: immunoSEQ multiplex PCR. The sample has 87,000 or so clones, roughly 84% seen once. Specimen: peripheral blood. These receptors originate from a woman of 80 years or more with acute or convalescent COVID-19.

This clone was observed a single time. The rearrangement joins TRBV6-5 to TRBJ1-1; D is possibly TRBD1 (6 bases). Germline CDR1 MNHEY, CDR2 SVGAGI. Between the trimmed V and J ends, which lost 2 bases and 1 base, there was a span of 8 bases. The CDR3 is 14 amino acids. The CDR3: CASSYGQPNTEAFF. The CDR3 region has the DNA TGTGCCAGCAGTTACGGACAGCCGAACACTGAAGCTTTCTTT.

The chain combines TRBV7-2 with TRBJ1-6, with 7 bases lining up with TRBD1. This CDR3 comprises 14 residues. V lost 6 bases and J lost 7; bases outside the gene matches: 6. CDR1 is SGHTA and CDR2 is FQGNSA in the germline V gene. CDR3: CASRQGQVNSPLHF. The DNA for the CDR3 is TGTGCCAGCAGGCAAGGACAGGTCAATTCACCCCTCCACTTT.

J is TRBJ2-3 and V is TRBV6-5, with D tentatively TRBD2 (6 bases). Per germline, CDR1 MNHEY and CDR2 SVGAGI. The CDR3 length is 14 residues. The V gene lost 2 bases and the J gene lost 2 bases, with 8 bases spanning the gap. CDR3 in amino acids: CASSYTGDTDTQYF. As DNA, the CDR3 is TGTGCCAGCAGTTACACGGGGGACACAGATACGCAGTATTTT.

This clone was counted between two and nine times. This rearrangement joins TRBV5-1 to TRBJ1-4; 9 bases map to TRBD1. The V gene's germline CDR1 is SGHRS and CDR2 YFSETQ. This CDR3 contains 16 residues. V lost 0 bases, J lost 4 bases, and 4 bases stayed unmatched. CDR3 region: CASSLAPGQGNEKLFF. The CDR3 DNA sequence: TGCGCCAGCAGCTTGGCCCCGGGACAGGGTAATGAAAAACTGTTTTTT. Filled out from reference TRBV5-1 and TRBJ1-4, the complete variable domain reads KAGVTQTPRYLIKTRGQQVTLSCSPISGHRSVSWYQQTPGQGLQFLFEYFSETQRNKGNFPGRFSGRQFSNSRSEMNVSTLELGDSALYLCASSLAPGQGNEKLFFGSGTQLSVL.

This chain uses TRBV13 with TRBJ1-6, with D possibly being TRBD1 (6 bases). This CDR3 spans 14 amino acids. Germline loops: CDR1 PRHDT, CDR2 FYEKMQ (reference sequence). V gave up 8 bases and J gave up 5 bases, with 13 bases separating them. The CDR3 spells CASASRTDNSPLHF. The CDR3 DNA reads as TGTGCCAGCGCTAGTAGGACAGATAATTCACCCCTCCACTTT. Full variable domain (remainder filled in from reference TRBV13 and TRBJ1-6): AAGVIQSPRHLIKEKRETATLKCYPIPRHDTVYWYQQGPGQDPQFLISFYEKMQSDKGSIPDRFSAQQFSDYHSELNMSSLELGDSALYFCASASRTDNSPLHFGNGTRLTVT.